What follows describes a single T cell receptor (beta chain). Authors' analysis steps: The assay estimated nucleated cells by amplifying reference gene primers. Measured with immunoSEQ multiplex PCR; TCRdb has only the in-frame clones, and not every one. Clone size and the V and J calls come from that table; the DNA yielded D and trimming. The table shows about 99,000 clones, with 79% occurring only once. Trimming cost V 0 bases and J 0 bases; bases outside gene matches: 1. The CDR3 covers 15 residues. CDR1 and CDR2 (germline): SGDLS, YYNGEE. The data stem from a study of blood T cell repertoires in COVID-19. Overall study context: Samples taken during acute and convalescent COVID-19 were collected in the United States, Italy and Spain. Sources were T cells, B-cell-depleted T cells, or PBMCs; the material itself was cDNA or gDNA.

This TCR derives from a woman aged 80 or over with active or convalescent COVID-19. Sequencing was done on a sample of peripheral blood. This chain connects TRBV9 to TRBJ2-3, with 7 bases lining up with TRBD2. CDR3 nucleotide sequence: TGTGCCAGCAGCGTAGCGGGAGGCAGCACAGATACGCAGTATTTT. Translation gives CASSVAGGSTDTQYF.